The present TCR beta chain was sequenced within a study of beta chain features in type 1 diabetes. This clone has more than one count but fewer than ten. The antigen is undetermined. The whole isolated RNA underwent reverse transcription, so sequencing captured expressed TCRB transcripts. Repertoires were generated with immunoSEQ multiplex PCR, while TCRdb's copy carries only in-frame clones and drops some. The sample includes some 360,000 clones, 8% to 10% of them seen just once. The CDR3 covers 19 residues. The germline V gene encodes CDR1 SEHNR and CDR2 FQNEAQ (reference sequence). Unmatched junction bases numbered 16, after V lost 4 bases and J lost 0 bases. Findings and limits, study-wide: All four CD4+ subsets from Type 1 diabetes patients carried moderately but significantly shorter TCRB CDR3s.

This TCR was sampled from a man under 40 with type 1 diabetes. The chain combines TRBV7-9 with TRBJ1-1, with 8 bases fitting TRBD1. The sequencing sample was made of central memory CD4+ T cells from blood. The CDR3 DNA follows: TGTGCCAGCAGCTCACCCAGAACAGGGGGTCCCGCCATGAACACTGAAGCTTTCTTT. Translating gives CASSSPRTGGPAMNTEAFF.